This entry describes one T cell receptor (beta chain). Antigen specificity is unknown. The PCR ran on 60 Vbeta and 13 Jbeta primers. Sequencing used immunoSEQ multiplex PCR; TCRdb keeps in-frame clones, though not all of them. Of some 150,000 clones listed, around 80% were seen once; the top ten hold 0.65% to 0.85%. This specimen comes from a study of cytomegalovirus exposure and HLA in healthy donors. Findings and caveats of the study: Immune exposure was documented only through CMV serostatus.

Germline V CDR1 and CDR2: MDHEN, SYDVKM. The CDR3 totals 11 residues. The V gene lost 6 bases and the J gene lost 0 bases, with 3 bases spanning the gap. The J gene is TRBJ2-7, the V gene TRBV28, with D unclear. The clonotype was recovered from a female donor in good health and CMV-seronegative. The sequenced material came from PBMCs. As DNA, the CDR3 is TGTGCCAGCAGGGCCTCCTACGAGCAGTACTTC. This codes for CASRASYEQYF. The variable domain in full, completed from reference TRBV28 and TRBJ2-7, reads DVKVTQSSRYLVKRTGEKVFLECVQDMDHENMFWYRQDPGLGLRLIYFSYDVKMKEKGDIPEGYSVSREKKERFSLILESASTNQTSMYLCASRASYEQYFGPGTRLTVT.